A single sample is the source of the 23 T cell receptor beta chains below, sequenced in a study of shared clonotypes between healthy human individuals. This table comes from immunoSEQ multiplex PCR, and its TCRdb copy is limited to in-frame clones, with some not included. This sample yields under 1,100,000 clones, of which 65% to 80% are seen a single time; 1.4% belongs to the top ten. The specimen was memory CD4+ T cells sorted from blood. Subset denoted: CD45RA-negative fraction. The origin of the receptors is a man aged 18 to 29 in good health.

V is TRBV6-4 and J is TRBJ2-5; D might be TRBD2 (6 bases). Trimming removed 4 bases from V and 5 bases from J, with 11 bases in between. This CDR3 comprises 13 residues. Germline lookup yields CDR1 MRHNA and CDR2 SNTAGT. The CDR3 DNA reads TGTGCCAGCAGTGTGTTTGGGGGGGAGACCCAGTACTTC. Translated: CASSVFGGETQYF.

This clone appeared once. The chain links TRBV10-3 to TRBJ1-5; 9 bases line up with TRBD1. V lost 8 bases, J lost 6 bases, and 8 bases stayed unmatched. The CDR3 has 14 amino acids. Germline lookup yields CDR1 ENHRY and CDR2 SYGVKD. CDR3 sequence: CAIARTGEAQPQHF. Written as DNA, the CDR3 is TGTGCCATCGCCCGGACAGGGGAAGCTCAGCCCCAGCATTTT.

This clone was observed a few times. The CDR3 DNA follows: TGTGCCTATGCGGGGGGACTAGGTCGCTACAATGAGCAGTTCTTC. Amino acid sequence: CAYAGGLGRYNEQFF. The chain uses TRBV30 and TRBJ2-1, with TRBD2 identical over 8 bases. The CDR3 totals 15 residues. From germline, CDR1 is GTSNPN and CDR2 SVGIG (reference sequence). The trim removed 7 bases at V and 3 bases at J, leaving 11 bases unmatched. Looking up the rest from reference TRBV30 and TRBJ2-1 gives the full variable domain: SQTIHQWPATLVQPVGSPLSLECTVEGTSNPNLYWYRQAAGRGLQLLFYSVGIGQISSEVPQNLSASRPQDRQFILSSKKLLLSDSGFYLCAYAGGLGRYNEQFFGPGTRLTVL.

The chain is built from TRBV21-1 and TRBJ1-4; the table names TRBD1, a call not compared with the DNA. TRBV21-1 is recorded as a pseudogene. This CDR3 comprises 17 residues. CDR3 sequence reads: CASSKALGTGPNEKLFF. Written as DNA, the CDR3 is TGTGCCAGCAGCAAAGCGCTCGGGACAGGGCCTAATGAAAAACTGTTTTTT.

The rearrangement joins TRBV5-4 to TRBJ1-3; D gene ambiguous. V lost 0 bases, J lost 2 bases, and 9 bases lay in between. The CDR3 has 15 residues. Germline assignment: CDR1 SGHNT and CDR2 YYREEE (reference sequence). The CDR3 DNA reads as TGTGCCAGCAGCTTGGGTGGTATGCCTGGAAACACCATATATTTT. This sequence encodes CASSLGGMPGNTIYF.

This chain links TRBV9 with TRBJ1-3; D uncertain. The CDR3 is made up of 14 amino acids. Germline loops: CDR1 SGDLS, CDR2 YYNGEE. The V gene lost 3 bases and the J gene lost 4 bases, with 11 bases spanning the gap. Written as DNA, the CDR3 is TGTGCCAGCAGCGCGCGACGGGAGGGAAACACCATATATTTT. It encodes CASSARREGNTIYF.

V and J are TRBV4-1 and TRBJ2-5; TRBD2 matches 7 bases. CDR3 length: 15 residues. CDR1 MGHRA and CDR2 YSYEKL come from the germline V gene. V dropped 0 bases and J dropped 7; count of bases not matched to a gene: 8. The CDR3: CASSQDGAGVTTQYF. DNA for the CDR3: TGCGCCAGCAGCCAAGATGGGGCGGGGGTAACGACCCAGTACTTC.

V is TRBV23-1 and J is TRBJ2-1, with TRBD2 matching 8 bases. TRBV23-1 is an ORF, and what it does is uncertain. This CDR3 region has 15 residues. Trimming removed 0 bases from V and 2 bases from J; junction bases left unmatched: 0. CDR3 sequence: CASSQSLAAYNEQFF. Written as DNA, the CDR3 is TGCGCCAGCAGTCAATCACTAGCGGCCTACAATGAGCAGTTCTTC.

The gene calls are TRBV5-6 and TRBJ2-1; D unclear. The CDR3 is made up of 15 amino acids. CDR1 and CDR2 (germline): SGHDT, YYEEEE. V was trimmed by 0 bases and J by 0 bases, leaving 7 bases between them. The CDR3: CASSLDSLSYNEQFF. The CDR3 DNA reads as TGTGCCAGCAGCTTGGACAGCCTCTCCTACAATGAGCAGTTCTTC.

Details on this clone: This may be a read error: a much more frequent sequence differs by one nucleotide. In the same sample, other DNA sequences code for this CDR3. This chain joins TRBV5-5 and TRBJ1-1; the match to TRBD1 covers 7 bases. Germline CDR1 is SGHKS and CDR2 is YYEKEE (reference sequence). CDR3 length: 14 amino acids. V lost 4 bases to trimming and J lost 1 base; unmatched junction nucleotides: 4. The CDR3 loop reads CASSLGTANTEAFF. The DNA of the CDR3 is TGTGCCAGCAGCCTCGGGACAGCGAACACTGAAGCTTTCTTT.

V and J are TRBV19 and TRBJ1-1; 11 bases fit TRBD1. The CDR3 runs to 14 residues. V shed 4 bases, J shed 5 bases, and the junction held 3 bases outside the gene matches. The germline gives CDR1 LNHDA, CDR2 SQIVND (reference sequence). The CDR3 DNA sequence: TGTGCCAGTAGTAAGGGACAGGGGGGTACTGAAGCTTTCTTT. Protein sequence: CASSKGQGGTEAFF.

The chain joins TRBV5-1 to TRBJ1-2; TRBD1 matches 10 bases. CDR1 SGHRS and CDR2 YFSETQ come from the germline V gene. V was pared by 2 bases and J by 6 bases, with 1 base of the junction left unmatched. CDR3 length: 13 amino acids. Here the CDR3 reads CASSFDRGHGYTF. CDR3 nucleotide sequence: TGCGCCAGCAGCTTCGACAGGGGGCATGGCTACACCTTC.

This clone has only a few counts. This chain uses TRBV6-6 with TRBJ2-5; D may be TRBD2 (6 bases). V lost 7 bases to trimming and J lost 1 base, with 16 bases between them. Germline CDR1 is MNHNY and CDR2 is SVGAGI (reference sequence). This CDR3 contains 15 residues. The CDR3 region has the DNA TGTGCCAGCACCCGGGCTAGCGATCTCCAAGAGACCCAGTACTTC. This sequence encodes CASTRASDLQETQYF.

This clone was counted a few times. The chain links TRBV5-4 to TRBJ1-2, with TRBD1 matching over 9 bases. This CDR3 is 15 amino acids long. CDR1 and CDR2 from the germline V gene are SGHNT and YYREEE (reference sequence). Trimming took 3 bases from V and 5 from J; bases not matched to a gene: 8. The CDR3 DNA reads as TGTGCCAGCAGCTGGGGACAGGGCCAGTCTTATGGCTACACCTTC. Protein sequence: CASSWGQGQSYGYTF. The variable domain in full, with the rest retrieved from reference TRBV5-4 and TRBJ1-2, is ETGVTQSPTHLIKTRGQQVTLRCSSQSGHNTVSWYQQALGQGPQFIFQYYREEENGRGNFPPRFSGLQFPNYSSELNVNALELDDSALYLCASSWGQGQSYGYTFGSGTRLTVV.

The V call is TRBV18, the J call TRBJ1-2; 10 nucleotides agree with TRBD1. CDR1 is KGHSH and CDR2 is LQKENI in the germline V gene. The CDR3 sequence is 14 residues long. V lost 3 bases to trimming and J lost 4 bases; unmatched junction nucleotides: 2. The CDR3 spells CASSPGDRGYGYTF. The CDR3 bases are TGTGCCAGCTCACCGGGGGACAGGGGCTATGGCTACACCTTC. Drawing the rest from reference TRBV18 and TRBJ1-2, the complete variable domain is NAGVMQNPRHLVRRRGQEARLRCSPMKGHSHVYWYRQLPEEGLKFMVYLQKENIIDESGMPKERFSAEFPKEGPSILRIQQVVRGDSAAYFCASSPGDRGYGYTFGSGTRLTVV.

The CDR3 protein is CASSPYSTSGRSTDTQYF. As DNA, the CDR3 is TGTGCCAGCTCACCATATTCGACTAGCGGGAGAAGCACAGATACGCAGTATTTT. The chain has TRBV18 and TRBJ2-3, with 12 bases matching TRBD2. J was trimmed by 0 bases and V by 2 bases; bases with no gene match: 6. The CDR3 covers 18 residues. Germline CDR1 and CDR2: KGHSH and LQKENI.

Regarding this clone: The sample carries other DNA sequences with the same CDR3. This chain joins TRBV7-8 and TRBJ2-5; D possibly corresponds to TRBD2 (6 bases). Germline lookup yields CDR1 SGHVS and CDR2 FQNEAQ. The CDR3 totals 13 residues. Trimming removed 4 bases at V and 2 bases at J, with 8 bases between. The chain's CDR3 is CASSSGLQETQYF. The CDR3 DNA is TGTGCCAGCAGCTCGGGACTTCAAGAGACCCAGTACTTC.

This clone appeared once. This sequence joins TRBV6-5 and TRBJ1-2; 8 bases agree with TRBD1. Germline V gene sequence: CDR1 MNHEY, CDR2 SVGAGI. CDR3 size: 12 residues. V dropped 7 bases and J dropped 4; count of bases not matched to a gene: 2. Written as DNA, the CDR3 is TGTGCCAGCACAGGACAGGGCTATGGCTACACCTTC. Amino acids: CASTGQGYGYTF.

This chain connects TRBV6-1 to TRBJ1-2; D is uncertain. Germline V CDR1 and CDR2: MNHNS, SASEGT. The length of the CDR3 is 12 residues. The ends were cut back, 5 bases at V and 1 base at J, with 5 bases in the middle. The CDR3 DNA sequence: TGTGCCAGCAGTAGGGATAACTATGGCTACACCTTC. It yields the protein CASSRDNYGYTF.

This clone was recorded a few times. The rearrangement links TRBV2 to TRBJ2-1, with D perhaps TRBD2 (6 bases). Germline V gene sequence: CDR1 SNHLY, CDR2 FYNNEI. The CDR3 runs to 14 residues. With 7 bases removed from V and 0 bases from J, the gap between germline ends came to 10 bases. The chain's CDR3 is CASNGLFSYNEQFF. The CDR3, as DNA: TGTGCCAGCAATGGACTATTCTCCTACAATGAGCAGTTCTTC.

This clone occurred once. This chain links TRBV2 with TRBJ2-1; D is possibly TRBD1 (6 bases). V was pared by 2 bases and J by 4 bases, with 15 bases between. The CDR3 runs 16 residues. CDR1 SNHLY and CDR2 FYNNEI come from the germline V gene. The CDR3 sequence is CASSEPMAGEYNEQFF. The DNA for the CDR3 is TGTGCCAGCAGTGAACCGATGGCAGGGGAGTACAATGAGCAGTTCTTC.

Worth noting for this clone: In the same sample, other DNA sequences code for this CDR3. The rearrangement links TRBV6-1 to TRBJ1-1; D not certain. This CDR3 has 13 residues. Looked up from germline, CDR1 is MNHNS and CDR2 is SASEGT. Between the trimmed V and J ends, which lost 5 bases and 0 bases, there was a span of 7 bases. CDR3 region: CASSTQMNTEAFF. In nucleotides, the CDR3 is TGTGCCAGCAGTACACAGATGAACACTGAAGCTTTCTTT.

The CDR3: CSVPGRIRTEAFF. In nucleotides, the CDR3 is TGCAGCGTTCCCGGACGGATCCGCACTGAAGCTTTCTTT. The chain uses TRBV29-1 and TRBJ1-1; D remains ambiguous. This CDR3 is built from 13 residues. V was pared by 5 bases and J by 4 bases, with 14 bases between. From germline, CDR1 is SQVTM and CDR2 ANQGSEA. The variable domain in full, with the rest retrieved from reference TRBV29-1 and TRBJ1-1, is SAVISQKPSRDICQRGTSLTIQCQVDSQVTMMFWYRQQPGQSLTLIATANQGSEATYESGFVIDKFPISRPNLTFSTLTVSNMSPEDSSIYLCSVPGRIRTEAFFGQGTRLTVV.